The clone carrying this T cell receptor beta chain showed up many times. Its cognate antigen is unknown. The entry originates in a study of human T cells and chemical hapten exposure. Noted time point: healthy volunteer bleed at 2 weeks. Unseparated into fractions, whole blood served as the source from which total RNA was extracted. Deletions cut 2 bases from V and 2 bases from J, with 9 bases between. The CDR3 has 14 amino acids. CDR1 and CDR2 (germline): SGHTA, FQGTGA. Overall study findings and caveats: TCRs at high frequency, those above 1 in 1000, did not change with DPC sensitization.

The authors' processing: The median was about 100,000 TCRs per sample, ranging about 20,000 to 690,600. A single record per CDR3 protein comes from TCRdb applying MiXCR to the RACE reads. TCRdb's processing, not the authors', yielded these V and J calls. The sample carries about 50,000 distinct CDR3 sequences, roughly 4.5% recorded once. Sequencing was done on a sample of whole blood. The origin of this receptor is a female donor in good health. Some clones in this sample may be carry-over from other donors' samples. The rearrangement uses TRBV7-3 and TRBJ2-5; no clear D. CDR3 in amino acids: CASSLHPGQETQYF. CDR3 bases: TGTGCCAGCAGCTTACATCCCGGTCAAGAGACCCAGTACTTC.